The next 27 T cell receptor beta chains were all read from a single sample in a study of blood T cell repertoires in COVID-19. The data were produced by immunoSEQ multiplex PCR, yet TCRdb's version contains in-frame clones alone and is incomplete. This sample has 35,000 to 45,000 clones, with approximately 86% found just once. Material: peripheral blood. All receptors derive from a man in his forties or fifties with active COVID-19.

As DNA, the CDR3 is TGTGCCAGCAGCTTGCAAGGGGGGAGGGCCATAGATACGCAGTATTTT. Translating gives CASSLQGGRAIDTQYF. The chain carries TRBV5-4 and TRBJ2-3; D may be TRBD2 (7 bases). The CDR3 is made up of 16 amino acids. Germline CDR1 and CDR2: SGHNT and YYREEE (reference sequence). V was cut by 1 base and J by 5 bases, with 17 bases left in between.

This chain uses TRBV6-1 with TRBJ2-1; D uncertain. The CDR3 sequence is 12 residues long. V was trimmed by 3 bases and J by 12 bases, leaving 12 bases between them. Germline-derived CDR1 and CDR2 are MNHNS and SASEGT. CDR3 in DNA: TGTGCCAGCAGTGATATCGGTTTCGCGCAGTTCTTC. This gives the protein CASSDIGFAQFF.

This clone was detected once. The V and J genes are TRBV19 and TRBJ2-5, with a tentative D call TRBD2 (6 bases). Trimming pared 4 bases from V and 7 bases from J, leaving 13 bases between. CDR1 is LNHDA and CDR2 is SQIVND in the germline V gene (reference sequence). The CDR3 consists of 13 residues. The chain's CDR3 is CASSTGAGGTQYF. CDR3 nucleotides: TGTGCCAGTAGTACCGGGGCCGGGGGGACCCAGTACTTC.

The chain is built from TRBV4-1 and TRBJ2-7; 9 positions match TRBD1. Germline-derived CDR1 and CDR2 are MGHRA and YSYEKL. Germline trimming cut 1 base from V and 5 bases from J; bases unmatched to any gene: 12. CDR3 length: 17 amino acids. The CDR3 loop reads CASSQGWRGTGKNEQYF. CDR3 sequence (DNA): TGCGCCAGCAGCCAAGGCTGGCGCGGGACAGGGAAAAACGAGCAGTACTTC.

The CDR3, as DNA: TGCGCCAGCAGCTTCCAGCGGGAGGGCGAGCAGTACTTC. Amino acids: CASSFQREGEQYF. The V call is TRBV5-1, the J call TRBJ2-7; TRBD2 agrees at 10 bases. The J segment lost 6 bases and the V segment lost 2 bases, leaving 2 bases of the junction unmatched. In germline, CDR1 is SGHRS, CDR2 YFSETQ. This CDR3 is built from 13 residues.

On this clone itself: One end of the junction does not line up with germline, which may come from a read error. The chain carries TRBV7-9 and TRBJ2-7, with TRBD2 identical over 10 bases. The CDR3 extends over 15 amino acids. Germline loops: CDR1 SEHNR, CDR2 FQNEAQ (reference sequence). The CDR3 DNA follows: TGTGCCAGCAGTTTAGCGGGAGGCTACACCTACGAGCAGTACTTC. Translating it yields CASSLAGGYTYEQYF. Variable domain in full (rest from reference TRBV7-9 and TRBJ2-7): DTGVSQNPRHKITKRGQNVTFRCDPISEHNRLYWYRQTLGQGPEFLTYFQNEAQLEKSRLLSDRFSAERPKGSFSTLEIQRTEQGDSAMYLCASSLAGGYTYEQYFGPGTRLTVT.

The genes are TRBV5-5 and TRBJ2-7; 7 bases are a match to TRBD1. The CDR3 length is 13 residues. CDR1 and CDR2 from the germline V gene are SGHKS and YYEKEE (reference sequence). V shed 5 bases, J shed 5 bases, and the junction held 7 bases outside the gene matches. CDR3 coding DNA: TGTGCCAGCAGTTGGGACAGAACTAACGAGCAGTACTTC. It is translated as CASSWDRTNEQYF.

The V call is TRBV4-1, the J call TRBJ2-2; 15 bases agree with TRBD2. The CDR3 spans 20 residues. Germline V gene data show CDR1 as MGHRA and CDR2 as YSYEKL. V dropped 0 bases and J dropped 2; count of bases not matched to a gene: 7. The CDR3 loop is CASSQDSGTSGRFNTGELFF. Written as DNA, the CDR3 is TGCGCCAGCAGCCAAGATAGTGGGACTAGCGGGAGGTTTAACACCGGGGAGCTGTTTTTT.

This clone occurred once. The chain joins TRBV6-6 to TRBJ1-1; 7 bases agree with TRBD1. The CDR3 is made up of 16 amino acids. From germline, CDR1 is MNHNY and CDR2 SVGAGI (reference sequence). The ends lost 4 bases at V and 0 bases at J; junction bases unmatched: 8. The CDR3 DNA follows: TGTGCCAGCAGTTTTTGGACAGGACAAATGAACACTGAAGCTTTCTTT. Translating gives CASSFWTGQMNTEAFF.

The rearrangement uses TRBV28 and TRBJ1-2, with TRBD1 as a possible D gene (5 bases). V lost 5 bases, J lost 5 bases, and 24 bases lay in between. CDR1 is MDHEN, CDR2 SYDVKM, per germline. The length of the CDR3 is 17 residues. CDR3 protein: CASSLGRRSGGIYGYTF. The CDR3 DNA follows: TGTGCCAGCAGTCTAGGGAGAAGAAGCGGGGGAATATATGGCTACACCTTC.

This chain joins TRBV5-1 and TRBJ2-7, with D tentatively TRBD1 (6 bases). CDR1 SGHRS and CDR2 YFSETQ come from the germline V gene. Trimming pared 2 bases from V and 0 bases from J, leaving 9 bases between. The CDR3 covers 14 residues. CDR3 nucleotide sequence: TGCGCCAGCAGCTTTCGGGACACCTCCTACGAGCAGTACTTC. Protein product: CASSFRDTSYEQYF.

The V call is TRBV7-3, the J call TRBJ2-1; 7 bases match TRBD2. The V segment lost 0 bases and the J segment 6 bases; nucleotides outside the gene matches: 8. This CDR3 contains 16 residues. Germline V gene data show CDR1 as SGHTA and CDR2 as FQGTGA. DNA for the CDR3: TGTGCCAGCAGCTTAACGGGGGGGTCGATCTTCAATGAGCAGTTCTTC. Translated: CASSLTGGSIFNEQFF.

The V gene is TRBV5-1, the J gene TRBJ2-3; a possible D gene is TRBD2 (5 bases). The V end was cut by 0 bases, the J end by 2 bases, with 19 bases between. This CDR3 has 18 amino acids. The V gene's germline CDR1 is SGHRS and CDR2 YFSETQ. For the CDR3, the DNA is TGCGCCAGCAGCTTGGCCAATAGCGCAGCGGCCCTCACAGATACGCAGTATTTT. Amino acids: CASSLANSAAALTDTQYF.

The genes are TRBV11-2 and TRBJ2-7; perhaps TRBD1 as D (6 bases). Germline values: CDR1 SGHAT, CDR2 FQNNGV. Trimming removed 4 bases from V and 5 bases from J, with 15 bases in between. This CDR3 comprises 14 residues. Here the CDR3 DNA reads TGTGCCAGCAGCTCTCAGGGGAAGTCACACGAGCAGTACTTC. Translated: CASSSQGKSHEQYF.

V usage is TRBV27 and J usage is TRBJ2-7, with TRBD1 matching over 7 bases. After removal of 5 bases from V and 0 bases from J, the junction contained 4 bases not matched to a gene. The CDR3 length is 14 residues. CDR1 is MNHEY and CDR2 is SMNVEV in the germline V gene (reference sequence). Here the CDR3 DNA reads TGTGCCAGCAGTCTCACAGGGGTCTCCTACGAGCAGTACTTC. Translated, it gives CASSLTGVSYEQYF.

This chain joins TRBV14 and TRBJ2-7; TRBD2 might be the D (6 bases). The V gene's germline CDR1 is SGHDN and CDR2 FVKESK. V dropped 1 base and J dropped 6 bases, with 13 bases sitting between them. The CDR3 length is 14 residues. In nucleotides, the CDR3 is TGTGCCAGCAGCCAAGGGGGCGGGAACCGCGAGCAGTACTTC. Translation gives CASSQGGGNREQYF.

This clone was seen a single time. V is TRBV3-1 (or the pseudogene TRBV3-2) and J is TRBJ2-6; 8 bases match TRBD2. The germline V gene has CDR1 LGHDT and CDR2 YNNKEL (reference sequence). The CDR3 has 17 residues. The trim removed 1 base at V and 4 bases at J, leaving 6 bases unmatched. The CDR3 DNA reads TGTGCCAGCAGCCAAGGGACTAGCAAGGCCGGGGCCAACGTCCTGACTTTC. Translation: CASSQGTSKAGANVLTF.

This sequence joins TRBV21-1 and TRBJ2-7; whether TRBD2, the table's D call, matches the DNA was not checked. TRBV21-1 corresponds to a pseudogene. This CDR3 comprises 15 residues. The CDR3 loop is CASSSGTSGPYEQYF. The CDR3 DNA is TGTGCCAGCAGCAGTGGGACTAGCGGACCCTACGAGCAGTACTTC.

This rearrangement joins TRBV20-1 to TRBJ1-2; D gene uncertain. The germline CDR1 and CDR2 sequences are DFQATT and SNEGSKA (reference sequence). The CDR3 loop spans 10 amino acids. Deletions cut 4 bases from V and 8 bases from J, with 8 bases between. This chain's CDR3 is CSAKYSGYTF. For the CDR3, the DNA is TGCAGTGCTAAGTACTCGGGCTACACCTTC.

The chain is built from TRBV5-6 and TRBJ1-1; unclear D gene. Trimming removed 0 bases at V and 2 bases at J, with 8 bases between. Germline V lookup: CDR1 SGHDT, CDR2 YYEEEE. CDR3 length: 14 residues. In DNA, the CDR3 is TGTGCCAGCAGCTTGGCCTATATCAACACTGAAGCTTTCTTT. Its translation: CASSLAYINTEAFF.

The CDR3 spells CAWRAQGAKETQYF. The CDR3 coding sequence is TGTGCCTGGAGGGCACAGGGGGCAAAAGAGACCCAGTACTTC. This chain joins TRBV30 and TRBJ2-5; 9 nucleotides align to TRBD1. The J segment lost 3 bases and the V segment lost 3 bases, leaving 5 bases of the junction unmatched. This CDR3 has 14 residues. CDR1 is GTSNPN, CDR2 SVGIG, per germline (reference sequence). The full variable domain, in which reference TRBV30 and TRBJ2-5 provide the parts outside the CDR3, is SQTIHQWPATLVQPVGSPLSLECTVEGTSNPNLYWYRQAAGRGLQLLFYSVGIGQISSEVPQNLSASRPQDRQFILSSKKLLLSDSGFYLCAWRAQGAKETQYFGPGTRLLVL.

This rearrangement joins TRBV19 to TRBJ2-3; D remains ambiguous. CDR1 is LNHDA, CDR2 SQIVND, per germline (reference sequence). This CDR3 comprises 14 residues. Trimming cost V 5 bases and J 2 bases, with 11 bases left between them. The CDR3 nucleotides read TGTGCCAGTAGTCGCGCTCAAAACACAGATACGCAGTATTTT. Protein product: CASSRAQNTDTQYF.

In DNA, the CDR3 is TGTGCCAGCAGTGAGGCCTGGGCAAATCAGCCCCAGCATTTT. Amino acid sequence: CASSEAWANQPQHF. The chain joins TRBV6-1 to TRBJ1-5; D is ambiguous. Germline V CDR1 and CDR2: MNHNS, SASEGT. The CDR3 has 14 residues. Trimming removed 3 bases from V and 4 bases from J, with 10 bases in between.

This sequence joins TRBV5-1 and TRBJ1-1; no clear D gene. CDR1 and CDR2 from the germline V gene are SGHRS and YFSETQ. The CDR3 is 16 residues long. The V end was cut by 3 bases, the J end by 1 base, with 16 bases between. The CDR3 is CASSSYLYSQNTEAFF. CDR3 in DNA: TGCGCCAGCAGCTCCTACCTGTACAGTCAGAACACTGAAGCTTTCTTT.

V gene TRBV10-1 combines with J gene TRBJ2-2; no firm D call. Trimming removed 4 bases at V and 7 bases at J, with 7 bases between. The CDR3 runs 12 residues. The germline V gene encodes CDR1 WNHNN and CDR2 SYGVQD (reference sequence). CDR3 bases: TGCGCCAGCAGTGGTGTTAACGGGGAGCTGTTTTTT. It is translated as CASSGVNGELFF.

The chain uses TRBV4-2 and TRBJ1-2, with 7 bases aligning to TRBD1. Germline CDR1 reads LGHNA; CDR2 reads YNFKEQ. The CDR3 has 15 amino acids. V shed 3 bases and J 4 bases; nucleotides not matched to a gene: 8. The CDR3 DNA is TGTGCCAGCAGCCATGGAGGGACAGACTCCTATGGCTACACCTTC. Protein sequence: CASSHGGTDSYGYTF.

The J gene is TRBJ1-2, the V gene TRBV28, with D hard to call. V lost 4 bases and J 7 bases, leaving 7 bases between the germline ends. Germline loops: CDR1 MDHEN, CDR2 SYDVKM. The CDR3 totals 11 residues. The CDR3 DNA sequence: TGTGCCAGCAGTTGGGCTGGTGGCTACACCTTC. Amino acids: CASSWAGGYTF.